The 21 T cell receptor beta chains reported below all come from one sample, sequenced in a study of blood T cell repertoires in COVID-19. Repertoires were generated with immunoSEQ multiplex PCR, while TCRdb's copy carries only in-frame clones and drops some. The data hold 65,000 to 70,000 clones, with around 87% observed a single time. The specimen sequenced was peripheral blood. The receptors shown here come from a man between 50 and 59 years old with active COVID-19.

This chain links TRBV29-1 with TRBJ2-3; the match to TRBD1 covers 10 bases. The CDR3 runs 15 residues. The V gene end was trimmed by 6 bases and the J gene end by 3 bases; junction bases not matched to a gene: 9. The germline V gene has CDR1 SQVTM and CDR2 ANQGSEA. The CDR3 protein is CSVDIWTGGTDTQYF. The CDR3 bases are TGCAGCGTCGACATCTGGACAGGGGGGACAGATACGCAGTATTTT.

The chain couples TRBV6-2 or TRBV6-3 to TRBJ2-1; TRBD2 matches at 11 bases. V trimming: 6 bases; J trimming: 8 bases; junction bases outside the gene matches: 6. This CDR3 is 14 amino acids long. Looked up from germline, CDR1 is MNHEY and CDR2 is SVGEGT. The DNA of the CDR3 is TGTGCCAGCAGCCGAACTAGCGGGAGTCATGAGCAGTTCTTC. Its translation: CASSRTSGSHEQFF.

Only a few counts were recorded for this clone. The J gene is TRBJ1-5, the V gene TRBV7-6; D is perhaps TRBD1 (5 bases). Germline V lookup: CDR1 SGHVS, CDR2 FNYEAQ. Trimming took 5 bases from V and 0 from J, leaving 11 bases between them. The CDR3 totals 15 residues. In DNA, the CDR3 is TGTGCCAGCAGCCGAGACAGCTATAGCAATCAGCCCCAGCATTTT. Residues: CASSRDSYSNQPQHF.

This sequence joins TRBV18 and TRBJ2-1; TRBD2 matches 10 bases. The length of the CDR3 is 15 residues. With 2 bases clipped from V and 6 bases from J, the junction kept 4 bases outside the gene matches. CDR1 is KGHSH, CDR2 LQKENI, per germline. This CDR3 is CASSPNLAGVNEQFF. CDR3 nucleotides: TGTGCCAGCTCACCAAATCTAGCGGGAGTCAATGAGCAGTTCTTC.

The rearrangement joins TRBV7-2 to TRBJ2-3; 9 nucleotides align to TRBD2. CDR1 and CDR2 from the germline V gene are SGHTA and FQGNSA. The trim removed 4 bases at V and 2 bases at J, leaving 4 bases unmatched. This CDR3 contains 15 residues. The CDR3 reads CASSSWTSATDTQYF. The CDR3, as DNA: TGTGCCAGCAGCTCCTGGACTAGCGCCACAGATACGCAGTATTTT.

V and J are TRBV9 and TRBJ2-3; D is perhaps TRBD2 (6 bases). This CDR3 has 15 residues. Germline CDR1 and CDR2: SGDLS and YYNGEE. Trimming took off 6 bases at V and 4 bases at J, with 18 bases between the two ends. Here the CDR3 DNA reads TGTGCCAGCACTATCGGCGGGAATCCCTCAGATACGCAGTATTTT. It specifies CASTIGGNPSDTQYF. Complete variable domain (other parts from reference TRBV9 and TRBJ2-3): DSGVTQTPKHLITATGQRVTLRCSPRSGDLSVYWYQQSLDQGLQFLIQYYNGEERAKGNILERFSAQQFPDLHSELNLSSLELGDSALYFCASTIGGNPSDTQYFGPGTRLTVL.

This chain connects TRBV27 to TRBJ1-1; TRBD1 aligns across 11 bases. The V gene end was trimmed by 4 bases and the J gene end by 4 bases; junction bases not matched to a gene: 5. CDR1 is MNHEY, CDR2 SMNVEV, per germline (reference sequence). The CDR3 contains 15 residues. The CDR3 DNA is TGTGCCAGCAGTTCCCGGGACAGGGGGTCCACTGAAGCTTTCTTT. It yields the protein CASSSRDRGSTEAFF.

The chain is built from TRBV28 and TRBJ1-5; D is perhaps TRBD1 (5 bases). The CDR3 has 14 residues. The germline V gene has CDR1 MDHEN and CDR2 SYDVKM. The V gene lost 6 bases and the J gene lost 6 bases, with 15 bases spanning the gap. For the CDR3, the DNA is TGTGCCAGCAGCCAAGGGGAGGGTCTTCAGCCCCAGCATTTT. Translated, it gives CASSQGEGLQPQHF.

Only a few counts were recorded for this clone. The V gene is TRBV2, the J gene TRBJ1-4, with a weak D call TRBD1 (5 bases). In germline, CDR1 is SNHLY, CDR2 FYNNEI. The CDR3 extends over 14 amino acids. The V end lost 5 bases, the J end lost 4 bases, and 11 bases lay between the germline ends. Here the CDR3 reads CASSTLRGNEKLFF. CDR3 DNA: TGTGCCAGCAGTACTCTTAGGGGTAATGAAAAACTGTTTTTT.

The V call is TRBV6-2 or TRBV6-3, the J call TRBJ1-2; 10 bases agree with TRBD1. Germline V gene data show CDR1 as MNHEY and CDR2 as SVGEGT. The CDR3 spans 13 residues. J lost 8 bases, V lost 2 bases, and 2 bases had no gene match. Written as DNA, the CDR3 is TGTGCCAGCAGTTACCCGGACAGGGGGGGCTACACCTTC. It translates to CASSYPDRGGYTF.

This sequence joins TRBV30 and TRBJ1-2; the match to TRBD1 covers 9 bases. The trim removed 1 base at V and 4 bases at J, leaving 13 bases unmatched. Germline-derived CDR1 and CDR2 are GTSNPN and SVGIG (reference sequence). The length of the CDR3 is 17 residues. The CDR3 bases are TGTGCCTGGAGTGCCGGGACAGGGAAGGTTGCTTTCTATGGCTACACCTTC. Protein sequence: CAWSAGTGKVAFYGYTF.

V gene TRBV5-1 combines with J gene TRBJ1-1, with TRBD1 as a possible D gene (6 bases). Germline-derived CDR1 and CDR2 are SGHRS and YFSETQ. Trimming removed 4 bases at V and 1 base at J, with 14 bases between. The CDR3 has 15 amino acids. For the CDR3, the DNA is TGCGCCAGCAGCGCTTTACAGGGTCGGAACACTGAAGCTTTCTTT. This gives the protein CASSALQGRNTEAFF.

V and J are TRBV27 and TRBJ2-7, with 7 positions matching TRBD1. The length of the CDR3 is 16 residues. V lost 2 bases, J lost 1 base, and 8 bases stayed unmatched. CDR1 and CDR2 (germline): MNHEY, SMNVEV (reference sequence). CDR3 coding DNA: TGTGCCAGCAGTTTAAAACAAACAGGGGTTTCCTACGAGCAGTACTTC. It yields the protein CASSLKQTGVSYEQYF.

The chain recombines TRBV11-3 with TRBJ2-1; 8 bases match TRBD1. The ends lost 1 base at V and 7 bases at J; junction bases unmatched: 6. This CDR3 is built from 15 residues. CDR1 is SGHNT, CDR2 YENEEA, per germline. The CDR3 DNA is TGTGCCAGCAGCTTAGTCGGCCAGGGGGCTAATGAGCAGTTCTTC. This gives the protein CASSLVGQGANEQFF. Full variable domain (outside the CDR3, taken from reference TRBV11-3 and TRBJ2-1): EAGVVQSPRYKIIEKKQPVAFWCNPISGHNTLYWYLQNLGQGPELLIRYENEEAVDDSQLPKDRFSAERLKGVDSTLKIQPAELGDSAVYLCASSLVGQGANEQFFGPGTRLTVL.

V gene TRBV27 combines with J gene TRBJ1-5, with 9 bases identical to TRBD1. The CDR3 length is 14 residues. The junction had 7 bases not matched to a gene; V was cut back by 4 bases and J by 9 bases. Per the germline V gene, CDR1 is MNHEY and CDR2 is SMNVEV (reference sequence). The CDR3 sequence: CASSYRGLGWPQHF. The CDR3 coding sequence is TGTGCCAGCAGTTACAGGGGGCTAGGATGGCCCCAGCATTTT.

In its sample, this clone was seen many times. The V gene is TRBV2, the J gene TRBJ2-2; weak D call: TRBD1 (5 bases). Germline V CDR1 and CDR2: SNHLY, FYNNEI. The CDR3 runs to 15 residues. The V and J ends lost 4 bases and 5 bases respectively, with 14 bases between them. The CDR3 loop is CASSVGRERTGELFF. The CDR3 DNA is TGTGCCAGCAGTGTGGGCAGGGAACGGACCGGGGAGCTGTTTTTT.

The rearrangement joins TRBV10-3 to TRBJ2-6; TRBD1 might be the D (6 bases). Germline CDR1 reads ENHRY; CDR2 reads SYGVKD. This CDR3 is built from 17 residues. The V and J ends lost 3 bases and 0 bases respectively, with 12 bases between them. The CDR3 region is CAISDPGESSGANVLTF. CDR3 in DNA: TGTGCCATCAGTGACCCAGGGGAAAGCTCTGGGGCCAACGTCCTGACTTTC.

V gene TRBV6-4 combines with J gene TRBJ1-5, with D perhaps matching TRBD1 (6 bases). Trimming removed 6 bases from V and 6 bases from J, with 15 bases in between. Germline loops: CDR1 MRHNA, CDR2 SNTAGT. There are 14 residues in the CDR3. The CDR3 coding sequence is TGTGCCAGCAGAGCCGGGACATTTTGTCAGCCCCAGCATTTT. It translates to CASRAGTFCQPQHF.

The chain carries TRBV24-1 and TRBJ2-1; TRBD2 matches at 12 bases. Germline V lookup: CDR1 KGHDR, CDR2 SFDVKD. The CDR3 totals 16 residues. Unmatched junction bases numbered 10, after V lost 7 bases and J lost 7 bases. The CDR3 DNA sequence: TGTGCCACCAGCGCTAGCGGGAGGGCCTTAGGTAATGAGCAGTTCTTC. Its protein product is CATSASGRALGNEQFF.

This chain uses TRBV7-2 with TRBJ1-6; TRBD1 is a possible D gene (6 bases). This CDR3 region has 16 residues. With 5 bases removed from V and 10 bases from J, the gap between germline ends came to 21 bases. In germline, CDR1 is SGHTA, CDR2 FQGNSA. For the CDR3, the DNA is TGTGCCAGCAGCCAACGACAGAGGGGGGGAGGGTCACCCCTCCACTTT. Its translation is CASSQRQRGGGSPLHF.

The J gene is TRBJ1-2, the V gene TRBV29-1; D not certain. The CDR3 sequence is 14 residues long. The germline V gene encodes CDR1 SQVTM and CDR2 ANQGSEA. Trimming took off 3 bases at V and 4 bases at J, with 15 bases between the two ends. The CDR3, as DNA: TGCAGCGTTGATGACGGACTTTCAAGCTATGGCTACACCTTC. Protein product: CSVDDGLSSYGYTF.